Listed below are T cell receptor beta chains from one sample, sequenced in a study of blood T cell repertoires in COVID-19. Data came from immunoSEQ multiplex PCR; TCRdb stores just in-frame clones and leaves some out. The sample has around 130,000 clones, 80% to 85% seen once. The specimen sequenced was peripheral blood. All receptors come from a human donor in a cohort sampled during active COVID-19. Each CDR3 is given with its conserved first and last residue. D genes are given only for firm matches. Clone size is not always given. Where it is, it says once, few, many or a class for expanded clones.

size: -; V: TRBV3-1/TRBV3-2; length: 14; J: TRBJ1-5; D: -; DNA: TGTGCCAGCAGCCAAGGGGAGGTTGGACAGCCCCAGCATTTT; CDR3: CASSQGEVGQPQHF
size: -; V: TRBV6-5; length: 15; J: TRBJ1-2; D: -; DNA: TGTGCCAGCAGTACAGGGCCAACAGCTAACTATGGCTACACCTTC; CDR3: CASSTGPTANYGYTF
size: -; V: TRBV7-2; length: 16; J: TRBJ1-3; D: TRBD1; DNA: TGTGCCAGCAGCTTAGGACAGGGCCTAACTGGAAACACCATATATTTT; CDR3: CASSLGQGLTGNTIYF
size: -; V: TRBV18; length: 17; J: TRBJ1-6; D: -; DNA: TGTGCCAGCTCACCACCGGTTCCTCAGGGGTATAATTCACCCCTCCACTTT; CDR3: CASSPPVPQGYNSPLHF
size: -; V: TRBV2; length: 10; J: TRBJ2-7; D: -; DNA: TGTGCCAGCAGTGACAGGGAGCAGTACTTC; CDR3: CASSDREQYF
size: -; V: TRBV2; length: 11; J: TRBJ2-7; D: -; DNA: TGTGCCAGCAGTGATCCGTACGAGCAGTACTTC; CDR3: CASSDPYEQYF
size: -; V: TRBV6-5; length: 16; J: TRBJ2-2; D: TRBD1; DNA: TGTGCCAGCAGTTACGGGGGACAGGGGGCAGCCGGGGAGCTGTTTTTT; CDR3: CASSYGGQGAAGELFF
size: once; V: TRBV5-1; length: 15; J: TRBJ2-3; D: TRBD1; DNA: TGCGCCAGCAGCCTAACGACAGGGAATACAGATACGCAGTATTTT; CDR3: CASSLTTGNTDTQYF
size: -; V: TRBV18; length: 14; J: TRBJ2-5; D: -; DNA: TGTGCCAGCTCACCAGCAGGGGGAGGAGAGACCCAGTACTTC; CDR3: CASSPAGGGETQYF
size: -; V: TRBV19; length: 14; J: TRBJ2-3; D: TRBD1; DNA: TGTGCCAGTACCCCACCGGACAGGGAGGATACGCAGTATTTT; CDR3: CASTPPDREDTQYF
size: -; V: TRBV11-3; length: 14; J: TRBJ1-1; D: -; DNA: TGTGCCAGCAGCCGTGGGAGATGGGACACTGAAGCTTTCTTT; CDR3: CASSRGRWDTEAFF
size: few; V: TRBV28; length: 13; J: TRBJ2-1; D: -; DNA: TGTGCCAGCAGCAGGTCCTTCTTGAATGAGCAGTTCTTC; CDR3: CASSRSFLNEQFF
size: -; V: TRBV27; length: 12; J: TRBJ2-1; D: -; DNA: TGTGCCAGCAGTTTTTCCGACAATGAGCAGTTCTTC; CDR3: CASSFSDNEQFF
size: -; V: TRBV2; length: 15; J: TRBJ1-5; D: TRBD1; DNA: TGTGCCAGCAGGGCGACAGGGATGGGAAATCAGCCCCAGCATTTT; CDR3: CASRATGMGNQPQHF
size: -; V: TRBV4-2; length: 13; J: TRBJ1-1; D: TRBD1; DNA: TGTGCCAGCAGCCCCGGACAGGGCACTGAAGCTTTCTTT; CDR3: CASSPGQGTEAFF
size: -; V: TRBV11-2; length: 14; J: TRBJ1-2; D: -; DNA: TGTGCCAGCAGCCCCGAGACAAGAAGCTATGGCTACACCTTC; CDR3: CASSPETRSYGYTF
size: once; V: TRBV7-9; length: 12; J: TRBJ2-7; D: TRBD2; DNA: TGTGCCAGCGGGAGGGGCAGCGACGAGCAGTACTTC; CDR3: CASGRGSDEQYF
size: once; V: TRBV9; length: 15; J: TRBJ1-2; D: TRBD1; DNA: TGTGCCAGCAGCGTAGTTGGACAGGGGGCCTATGGCTACACCTTC; CDR3: CASSVVGQGAYGYTF